What follows is one T cell receptor beta chain and its context. The antigen is not known. The CDR3 runs 13 residues. Germline V gives CDR1 SNHLY, CDR2 FYNNEI. Unmatched junction bases numbered 6, after V lost 6 bases and J lost 8 bases. The data originate from a study of T cell clonotyping in hematopoietic cell transplantation. Findings of the study overall: CD4 and CD8 repertoire contributions could not be separated without sorting. At the given depth, recipient repertoires were over 95% de novo clonotypes. After transplant, recipient diversity fell while pathologically expanded clonotypes grew through day 180. Graft donor and pretransplant recipient Inverse Simpson Index values predicted broader posttransplant TCR diversity.

Here immunoSEQ multiplex PCR was the method, and the copy in TCRdb shows in-frame clones only, minus some. The sample includes more than 55,000 clones, roughly 94% of them seen just once. The sample comprised peripheral blood mononuclear cells. The sequence was obtained from a man aged 50-59 years in good health. Some clones in this sample may be carry-over from other donors' samples. The genes are TRBV2 and TRBJ1-4; 7 bases are a match to TRBD1. The CDR3 spells CASRGGQWEKLFF. The CDR3 DNA sequence: TGTGCCAGCAGGGGGGGACAGTGGGAAAAACTGTTTTTT. The variable domain in full, completed from reference TRBV2 and TRBJ1-4, reads EPEVTQTPSHQVTQMGQEVILRCVPISNHLYFYWYRQILGQKVEFLVSFYNNEISEKSEIFDDQFSVERPDGSNFTLKIRSTKLEDSAMYFCASRGGQWEKLFFGSGTQLSVL.